Described below is a single T cell receptor beta chain sequence and its context. No antigen is known for it. V shed 1 base and J 5 bases; nucleotides not matched to a gene: 2. The germline V gene has CDR1 SGHAT and CDR2 FQNNGV. This CDR3 has 16 amino acids. This entry comes from a study of T-cell reconstitution after alpha-beta-depleted transplantation in children. Findings and limits, study-wide: For some patients, TCRbeta diversity was high at day 60 because of recipient T cells and thymic progenitors that survived. It was newly produced T cells that mostly accounted for T-cell counts and diversity one year after transplant.

Unique molecular identifiers were used to barcode this TCRbeta library. TCRdb analysed the PCR reads with MiXCR anew, one entry per CDR3 protein. This sample has around 90,000 distinct CDR3 sequences, with roughly 15% found just once. V is TRBV11-2 and J is TRBJ2-3; TRBD2 aligns across 14 bases. Here the sequenced sample was PBMCs, mostly from graft donor cells, taken 180 days after TCRalphabeta/CD19-depleted stem cell transplant. This TCR was sampled from a male patient under 10 years old who had a stem cell transplant for acute lymphoblastic leukemia, so the T cells may come from the graft donor. CDR3 coding DNA: TGTGCCAGCAGCTTAGGACTAGCGGGGGGGATAGATACGCAGTATTTT. Amino acids: CASSLGLAGGIDTQYF. Looking up the rest from reference TRBV11-2 and TRBJ2-3 gives the full variable domain: EAGVAQSPRYKIIEKRQSVAFWCNPISGHATLYWYQQILGQGPKLLIQFQNNGVVDDSQLPKDRFSAERLKGVDSTLKIQPAKLEDSAVYLCASSLGLAGGIDTQYFGPGTRLTVL.